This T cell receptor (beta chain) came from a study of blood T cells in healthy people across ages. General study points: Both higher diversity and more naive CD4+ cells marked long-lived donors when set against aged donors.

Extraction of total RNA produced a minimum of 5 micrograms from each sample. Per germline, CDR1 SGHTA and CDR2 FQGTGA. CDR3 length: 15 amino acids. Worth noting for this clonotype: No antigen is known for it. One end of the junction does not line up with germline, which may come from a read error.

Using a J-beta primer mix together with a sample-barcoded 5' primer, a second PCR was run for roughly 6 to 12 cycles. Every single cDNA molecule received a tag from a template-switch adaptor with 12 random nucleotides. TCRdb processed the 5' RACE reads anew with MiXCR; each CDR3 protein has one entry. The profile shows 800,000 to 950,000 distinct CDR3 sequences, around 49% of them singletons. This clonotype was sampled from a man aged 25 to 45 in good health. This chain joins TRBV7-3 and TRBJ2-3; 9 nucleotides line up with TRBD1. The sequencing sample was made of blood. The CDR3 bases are TGTGCCAGCAGCATAACAGGGGGCGGCACAGATACGCAGTATTTT. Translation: CASSITGGGTDTQYF.